The 14 T cell receptor beta chains listed next were all sequenced from one sample in a study of T cell responses to AZD1222 COVID-19 vaccine. Method: immunoSEQ multiplex PCR; TCRdb's copy keeps in-frame clones and lacks some. Of some 130,000 clones in the sample, about 91% are singletons; the top ten hold approximately 2%. Source: peripheral blood, taken 28 days after the second AZD1222 dose. The receptors here all came from an adult who received the AZD1222 COVID-19 vaccine.

The chain combines TRBV7-8 with TRBJ1-1, with D possibly TRBD1 on 5 matching bases. Germline values: CDR1 SGHVS, CDR2 FQNEAQ. V shed 5 bases and J shed 10 bases, with 17 bases lying between them. CDR3 length: 13 residues. The CDR3 region is CASSHPGGGVAFF. In DNA, the CDR3 is TGTGCCAGCAGCCATCCCGGGGGTGGGGTAGCTTTCTTT.

The chain couples TRBV12-3 or TRBV12-4 to TRBJ1-1; 7 nucleotides align to TRBD1. Trimming took 7 bases from V and 8 from J; bases not matched to a gene: 10. CDR3 length equals 13 residues. CDR3 amino acids: CASTQRGGQEAFF. Here the CDR3 DNA reads TGTGCCAGCACCCAAAGGGGGGGACAGGAAGCTTTCTTT.

The chain combines TRBV9 with TRBJ2-1; 10 bases match TRBD2. Per the germline V gene, CDR1 is SGDLS and CDR2 is YYNGEE. There are 14 residues in the CDR3. Trimming removed 2 bases from V and 9 bases from J; junction bases left unmatched: 5. CDR3: CASSVTSGNTEQFF. Written as DNA, the CDR3 is TGTGCCAGCAGCGTTACTAGCGGGAACACTGAGCAGTTCTTC.

The CDR3 nucleotides are TGTGCCAGCAGTTTTTCGGGACTAGGGTTGCAAGATACGCAGTATTTT. Its protein is CASSFSGLGLQDTQYF. This chain connects TRBV27 to TRBJ2-3, with 8 bases that match TRBD2. Germline CDR1 reads MNHEY; CDR2 reads SMNVEV (reference sequence). V shed 3 bases and J 5 bases; nucleotides not matched to a gene: 10. The CDR3 sequence is 16 residues long.

The V and J genes are TRBV5-1 and TRBJ2-1, with TRBD2 identical over 14 bases. CDR1 SGHRS and CDR2 YFSETQ come from the germline V gene. This CDR3 comprises 15 residues. Trimming at V came to 4 bases and at J to 10 bases, leaving 7 bases not matched to a gene. This CDR3 reads CASSPTSGRAEEQFF. DNA of the CDR3: TGCGCCAGCAGCCCGACTAGCGGGAGGGCCGAAGAGCAGTTCTTC.

The V and J genes are TRBV11-2 and TRBJ1-3; 7 bases align to TRBD1. J gave up 2 bases and V 5 bases, and 6 bases lay outside the gene matches. The germline CDR1 and CDR2 sequences are SGHAT and FQNNGV. The CDR3 has 15 residues. CDR3 sequence: CASSTYTGAGNTIYF. In DNA, the CDR3 is TGTGCCAGCAGCACCTATACAGGGGCTGGAAACACCATATATTTT.

The chain links TRBV5-5 to TRBJ1-5, with TRBD1 as a possible D gene (5 bases). Per germline, CDR1 SGHKS and CDR2 YYEKEE (reference sequence). The V end lost 3 bases, the J end lost 5 bases, and 12 bases lay between the germline ends. The CDR3 spans 14 residues. In DNA form, the CDR3 reads TGTGCCAGCAGCTCGGCAGGGAAAGATCAGCCCCAGCATTTT. This encodes CASSSAGKDQPQHF.

The CDR3 sequence is CAWSGGGGYTF. DNA of the CDR3: TGTGCCTGGAGTGGAGGGGGTGGCTACACCTTC. The chain has TRBV30 and TRBJ1-2; perhaps TRBD1 as D (6 bases). With 1 base removed from V and 7 bases from J, the gap between germline ends came to 7 bases. The CDR3 extends over 11 amino acids. Germline values: CDR1 GTSNPN, CDR2 SVGIG (reference sequence).

The gene calls are TRBV2 and TRBJ2-3; 9 bases map to TRBD1. J was trimmed by 5 bases and V by 6 bases; bases with no gene match: 9. This CDR3 region has 15 residues. CDR1 SNHLY and CDR2 FYNNEI come from the germline V gene. The CDR3 sequence: CASRRRTGEGDTQYF. The CDR3 region has the DNA TGTGCCAGCAGAAGGCGGACAGGGGAGGGAGATACGCAGTATTTT.

The chain carries TRBV4-1 and TRBJ2-1, with D perhaps TRBD2 (5 bases). Germline V gives CDR1 MGHRA, CDR2 YSYEKL. The CDR3 spans 12 residues. With 1 base removed from V and 12 bases from J, the gap between germline ends came to 10 bases. CDR3 DNA sequence: TGCGCCAGCAGCCAAGTCCCCGGAGGGCAGTTCTTC. It encodes CASSQVPGGQFF.

V usage is TRBV11-2 and J usage is TRBJ2-1, with 9 bases matching TRBD2. The CDR3 has 17 residues. The germline V gene has CDR1 SGHAT and CDR2 FQNNGV. V dropped 5 bases and J dropped 9; count of bases not matched to a gene: 17. The CDR3 sequence is CASSARLNSGRGAEQFF. The DNA of the CDR3 is TGTGCCAGCAGCGCCCGTTTGAATAGCGGGAGAGGAGCTGAGCAGTTCTTC.

The J gene is TRBJ2-7, the V gene TRBV30; 9 bases map to TRBD2. CDR1 GTSNPN and CDR2 SVGIG come from the germline V gene (reference sequence). The CDR3 covers 12 residues. Trimming at V came to 5 bases and at J to 5 bases, leaving 4 bases not matched to a gene. The CDR3 coding sequence is TGTGCCTGGGAAGCGGGAGGCCACGAGCAGTACGTC. Translating it yields CAWEAGGHEQYV.

J is TRBJ1-2 and V is TRBV10-3; D unclear. Germline V gene sequence: CDR1 ENHRY, CDR2 SYGVKD. The CDR3 is 14 residues long. Trimming shortened V by 0 bases and J by 4 bases, and 9 bases separated the two germline ends. The CDR3 loop reads CAISESVSVYGYTF. The CDR3 DNA is TGTGCCATCAGTGAGTCTGTCAGCGTCTATGGCTACACCTTC.

The rearrangement links TRBV5-1 to TRBJ1-5, with D tentatively TRBD1 (5 bases). Germline V gene lookup returns CDR1 SGHRS and CDR2 YFSETQ. The length of the CDR3 is 14 residues. The V and J ends lost 0 bases and 6 bases respectively, with 10 bases between them. The CDR3 sequence: CASSLDGGGQPQHF. CDR3 DNA sequence: TGCGCCAGCAGCTTGGACGGGGGTGGTCAGCCCCAGCATTTT.